The 22 T cell receptor beta chains below were found in one sample sequenced in a study of CD8 T cells in ankylosing spondylitis. A single record per CDR3 protein comes from TCRdb applying MiXCR to the 5' RACE reads. The sample consists of some 130,000 distinct CDR3 sequences, roughly 10% of them appearing once. Source material: blood, either unsorted or a sorted T cell fraction (not recorded which). These receptors originate from a female donor with ankylosing spondylitis or in good health (not recorded which).

This clonotype showed up many times. The V call is TRBV12-3 or TRBV12-4, the J call TRBJ1-2; maybe TRBD1 (5 bases). The CDR3 totals 16 residues. V dropped 5 bases and J dropped 8 bases, with 24 bases sitting between them. CDR3 amino acids: CASSLLGTGGLRGYTF. The CDR3 region has the DNA TGTGCCAGCAGTCTCCTGGGAACAGGTGGGCTTCGCGGCTACACCTTC.

This clonotype was picked up many times. V gene TRBV18 combines with J gene TRBJ2-1; possibly TRBD1 for D (5 bases). Germline loops: CDR1 KGHSH, CDR2 LQKENI. V was clipped by 6 bases and J by 0 bases, with 6 bases between them. CDR3 length: 13 residues. The CDR3 DNA follows: TGTGCCAGCTCCAGGGACTCCTACAATGAGCAGTTCTTC. It codes for CASSRDSYNEQFF.

This clonotype was observed at least ten times. The chain recombines TRBV10-1 with TRBJ2-3; unclear D gene. Trimming took 7 bases from V and 0 from J, leaving 11 bases between them. Germline loops: CDR1 WNHNN, CDR2 SYGVQD (reference sequence). The length of the CDR3 is 14 residues. The CDR3 region is CASKGGTSTDTQYF. The CDR3 DNA reads as TGCGCCAGCAAGGGCGGAACTAGCACAGATACGCAGTATTTT.

The chain is built from TRBV29-1 and TRBJ1-2; a weak D match, TRBD1 (5 bases). CDR1 SQVTM and CDR2 ANQGSEA come from the germline V gene. The germline V and J ends were trimmed by 0 bases and 13 bases, with 12 bases remaining between them. The CDR3 has 11 amino acids. CDR3 in amino acids: CSVEDRGTPTF. The CDR3 bases are TGCAGCGTTGAAGATCGAGGGACCCCCACCTTC.

This clonotype was recorded at least ten times. The chain carries TRBV20-1 and TRBJ1-5; TRBD1 agrees at 10 bases. The V gene end was trimmed by 5 bases and the J gene end by 7 bases; junction bases not matched to a gene: 2. This CDR3 contains 12 residues. In germline, CDR1 is DFQATT, CDR2 SNEGSKA (reference sequence). This CDR3 is CSAWDRGQPQHF. In DNA, the CDR3 is TGCAGTGCTTGGGACAGGGGCCAGCCCCAGCATTTT.

This clonotype was seen at least ten times. The V and J genes are TRBV20-1 and TRBJ2-3; D remains ambiguous. The length of the CDR3 is 12 residues. CDR1 and CDR2 (germline): DFQATT, SNEGSKA (reference sequence). V lost 6 bases to trimming and J lost 3 bases, with 10 bases between them. The CDR3 is CSAPTLTDTQYF. CDR3 nucleotide sequence: TGCAGTGCGCCGACCCTTACAGATACGCAGTATTTT.

This clonotype came up a few times. The gene calls are TRBV2 and TRBJ2-5; tentatively, D is TRBD2 (6 bases). Per germline, CDR1 SNHLY and CDR2 FYNNEI. The CDR3 runs 13 residues. V was clipped by 3 bases and J by 2 bases, with 7 bases between them. Here the CDR3 reads CASSEAGQETQYF. The CDR3 DNA sequence: TGTGCCAGCAGTGAGGCGGGGCAAGAGACCCAGTACTTC. The full variable domain, completed using reference TRBV2 and TRBJ2-5, is EPEVTQTPSHQVTQMGQEVILRCVPISNHLYFYWYRQILGQKVEFLVSFYNNEISEKSEIFDDQFSVERPDGSNFTLKIRSTKLEDSAMYFCASSEAGQETQYFGPGTRLLVL.

The chain carries TRBV18 and TRBJ1-2, with D unclear. CDR1 and CDR2 from the germline V gene are KGHSH and LQKENI. This CDR3 region has 18 residues. V was pared by 2 bases and J by 0 bases, with 19 bases between. The CDR3 loop reads CASSPSLGEGAANYGYTF. CDR3 coding DNA: TGTGCCAGCTCACCATCCCTCGGGGAGGGCGCGGCTAACTATGGCTACACCTTC.

Ten or more counts support this clonotype. The chain joins TRBV5-1 to TRBJ2-2; D call uncertain. The CDR3 sequence is 13 residues long. Trimming left V 1 base short and J 1 base short, with 2 bases between. The germline V gene has CDR1 SGHRS and CDR2 YFSETQ. In DNA form, the CDR3 reads TGCGCCAGCAGCTTGATGAACACCGGGGAGCTGTTTTTT. As protein: CASSLMNTGELFF.

At least ten counts were recorded for this clonotype. DNA for the CDR3: TGCGCCAGCAGCTTTCGAGGGGGCGGCACTGAAGCTTTCTTT. Translation gives CASSFRGGGTEAFF. The rearrangement joins TRBV5-1 to TRBJ1-1; 7 bases line up with TRBD1. Trimming removed 2 bases from V and 4 bases from J; junction bases left unmatched: 5. The CDR3 length is 14 residues. The germline V gene encodes CDR1 SGHRS and CDR2 YFSETQ.

V and J are TRBV19 and TRBJ1-1, with D tentatively TRBD1 (5 bases). Germline CDR1 is LNHDA and CDR2 is SQIVND (reference sequence). Trimming cost V 7 bases and J 2 bases, with 11 bases left between them. The CDR3 extends over 13 amino acids. The CDR3 spells CASNQGSNTEAFF. CDR3 coding DNA: TGTGCCAGTAACCAGGGATCTAACACTGAAGCTTTCTTT.

In this sample, this clonotype turned up a few times. The rearrangement joins TRBV6-1 to TRBJ1-2, with TRBD1 matching over 7 bases. Germline CDR1 and CDR2: MNHNS and SASEGT. The CDR3 is made up of 13 amino acids. The V and J ends lost 6 bases and 1 base, in that order; junction bases with no gene match: 2. The CDR3 sequence is CASSTGDNYGYTF. CDR3 nucleotide sequence: TGTGCCAGCAGCACAGGGGATAACTATGGCTACACCTTC.

This clonotype has at least ten counts. CDR3 amino acids: CASSMQQNTEAFF. DNA for the CDR3: TGTGCCAGCAGCATGCAACAGAACACTGAAGCTTTCTTT. V usage is TRBV7-8 and J usage is TRBJ1-1; no firm D call. The germline V gene encodes CDR1 SGHVS and CDR2 FQNEAQ. The ends were cut back, 5 bases at V and 1 base at J, with 8 bases in the middle. The CDR3 extends over 13 amino acids.

This clonotype was seen at least ten times. This chain connects TRBV29-1 to TRBJ2-1; no definite D call. CDR3 length: 13 amino acids. The germline V gene has CDR1 SQVTM and CDR2 ANQGSEA. Trimming left V 7 bases short and J 6 bases short, with 16 bases between. The CDR3 DNA is TGCAGCGCCGAGAGTGACCGGCTCAATGAGCAGTTCTTC. Its protein is CSAESDRLNEQFF.

This clonotype was detected many times. The chain recombines TRBV5-1 with TRBJ1-4, with D possibly being TRBD1 (5 bases). Germline-derived CDR1 and CDR2 are SGHRS and YFSETQ. The CDR3 length is 14 residues. Trimming took off 0 bases at V and 8 bases at J, with 11 bases between the two ends. The CDR3 nucleotides read TGCGCCAGCAGCTTGGAAGGGGCTAGGGAAAAACTGTTTTTT. Translating it yields CASSLEGAREKLFF.

In its sample, this clonotype was seen many times. This chain uses TRBV6-4 with TRBJ2-1, with 10 bases identical to TRBD2. J was trimmed by 10 bases and V by 3 bases; bases with no gene match: 6. This CDR3 has 14 residues. The V gene's germline CDR1 is MRHNA and CDR2 SNTAGT. The CDR3 DNA follows: TGTGCCAGCAGTGAGATAGCGGGAGGATTGGAGCAGTTCTTC. Translation gives CASSEIAGGLEQFF.

This clonotype came up many times. The chain joins TRBV20-1 to TRBJ2-4; 11 bases are a match to TRBD2. There are 15 residues in the CDR3. With 3 bases clipped from V and 4 bases from J, the junction kept 5 bases outside the gene matches. Germline CDR1 DFQATT, CDR2 SNEGSKA (reference sequence). Here the CDR3 DNA reads TGCAGTGCTAGCGGACTAGCGGGCTTAAAAAACATTCAGTACTTC. This translates into CSASGLAGLKNIQYF.

At least ten counts were recorded for this clonotype. This chain links TRBV28 with TRBJ1-2; the D gene is possibly TRBD1 (6 bases). Trimming removed 1 base at V and 3 bases at J, with 15 bases between. This CDR3 is built from 16 residues. From germline, CDR1 is MDHEN and CDR2 SYDVKM. The CDR3 DNA sequence: TGTGCCAGCAGTTTATCAGGAGGAGGGGGTTACTATGGCTACACCTTC. Translated: CASSLSGGGGYYGYTF.

This clonotype occurred many times. The chain combines TRBV6-2 or TRBV6-3 with TRBJ2-1, with D maybe TRBD2 (6 bases). CDR3 length: 15 amino acids. V lost 6 bases and J 0 bases, leaving 12 bases between the germline ends. Germline V gene data show CDR1 as MNHEY and CDR2 as SVGEGT. CDR3 in amino acids: CASSSGTLSYNEQFF. CDR3 coding DNA: TGTGCCAGCAGCTCCGGGACTCTCTCCTACAATGAGCAGTTCTTC.

V and J are TRBV3-1 and TRBJ1-1; weak D call: TRBD1 (5 bases). The V end lost 7 bases, the J end lost 3 bases, and 15 bases lay between the germline ends. Germline V gives CDR1 LGHDT, CDR2 YNNKEL (reference sequence). There are 14 residues in the CDR3. This chain's CDR3 is CASTRGELDTEAFF. CDR3 nucleotide sequence: TGTGCCAGCACCCGGGGGGAACTTGACACTGAAGCTTTCTTT. The whole variable domain, filled in from reference TRBV3-1 and TRBJ1-1, reads DTAVSQTPKYLVTQMGNDKSIKCEQNLGHDTMYWYKQDSKKFLKIMFSYNNKELIINETVPNRFSPKSPDKAHLNLHINSLELGDSAVYFCASTRGELDTEAFFGQGTRLTVV.

This clonotype was recorded at least ten times. V is TRBV7-3 and J is TRBJ2-1, with no clear D. The CDR3 spans 19 residues. Trimming pared 2 bases from V and 4 bases from J, leaving 24 bases between. Germline lookup yields CDR1 SGHTA and CDR2 FQGTGA. In nucleotides, the CDR3 is TGTGCCAGCAGCTTATTCGGGTCAGCGCCCGGGCGGCCTTACAATGAGCAGTTCTTC. Translation gives CASSLFGSAPGRPYNEQFF. Filled out from reference TRBV7-3 and TRBJ2-1, the complete variable domain reads GAGVSQTPSNKVTEKGKYVELRCDPISGHTALYWYRQSLGQGPEFLIYFQGTGAADDSGLPNDRFFAVRPEGSVSTLKIQRTERGDSAVYLCASSLFGSAPGRPYNEQFFGPGTRLTVL.

Here the CDR3 reads CASKLSTDTQYF. The CDR3 DNA follows: TGTGCCAGCAAGCTTAGCACAGATACGCAGTATTTT. This chain connects TRBV7-9 to TRBJ2-3; D unclear. Trimming stripped 7 bases from V and 0 bases from J, with 5 bases between. CDR1 is SEHNR and CDR2 is FQNEAQ in the germline V gene (reference sequence). The CDR3 runs 12 residues.